Below are 16 T cell receptor beta chains sequenced from a single sample in a study of T cell repertoires in cytomegalovirus infection (dated by TCRdb to between 2019 and 2020). The listed sequencing device is Illumina HiSeq 1500. TCRdb reprocessing: public reads trimmed at Q25 with fastp, clones called with MiXCR, in-frame beta chains kept. Records with the same CDR3 protein are collapsed into one entry carrying the most frequent genes and DNA. The sample table lists around 630,000 distinct CDR3 sequences, roughly a quarter of them with a count of one. The ten largest clones take up around 7.6% of the sample. The sample consisted of CD8+ T cells from PBMCs. These receptor sequences come from a human donor in good health (CMV status not recorded). Some clones in this sample may be carry-over from other donors' samples.

The genes are TRBV3-1 and TRBJ2-1, with a weak D call TRBD2 (5 bases). The CDR3 length is 18 residues. Germline V gene data show CDR1 as LGHDT and CDR2 as YNNKEL (reference sequence). V lost 0 bases and J 2 bases, leaving 17 bases between the germline ends. The CDR3 loop is CASSQDVLGGFAYNEQFF. CDR3 nucleotides: TGTGCCAGCAGCCAAGACGTCCTGGGCGGGTTCGCCTACAATGAGCAGTTCTTC.

This clonotype was seen once. The chain carries TRBV7-6 and TRBJ2-2, with D tentatively TRBD2 (5 bases). This CDR3 comprises 15 residues. Germline assignment: CDR1 SGHVS and CDR2 FNYEAQ. The germline V and J ends were trimmed by 2 bases and 3 bases, with 10 bases remaining between them. Here the CDR3 reads CASSLSRTYTGELFF. Here the CDR3 DNA reads TGTGCCAGCAGCTTATCACGGACTTACACCGGGGAGCTGTTTTTT.

This clonotype was recorded at least ten times. V gene TRBV11-1 combines with J gene TRBJ2-1; tentatively, D is TRBD1 (5 bases). Trimming stripped 1 base from V and 6 bases from J, with 16 bases between. CDR3 length equals 16 residues. Germline lookup yields CDR1 SGHAT and CDR2 FQDESV (reference sequence). CDR3 DNA: TGTGCCAGCAGCTTAGTTGGTCTTGACAGTACCAATGAGCAGTTCTTC. This translates into CASSLVGLDSTNEQFF. The variable domain in full, with the rest retrieved from reference TRBV11-1 and TRBJ2-1, is EAEVAQSPRYKITEKSQAVAFWCDPISGHATLYWYRQILGQGPELLVQFQDESVVDDSQLPKDRFSAERLKGVDSTLKIQPAELGDSAMYLCASSLVGLDSTNEQFFGPGTRLTVL.

This clonotype has a count of ten or more. This chain links TRBV14 with TRBJ2-7; a possible D gene is TRBD2 (6 bases). With 0 bases removed from V and 7 bases from J, the gap between germline ends came to 7 bases. The CDR3 runs to 12 residues. Germline V gene sequence: CDR1 SGHDN, CDR2 FVKESK. CDR3 loop: CASSQDGGEQYV. In DNA form, the CDR3 reads TGTGCCAGCAGCCAAGATGGGGGGGAGCAGTACGTC.

This clonotype was counted a few times. This chain joins TRBV11-3 and TRBJ2-3; a weak D match, TRBD1 (6 bases). Trimming removed 4 bases at V and 4 bases at J, with 12 bases between. Germline V gene data show CDR1 as SGHNT and CDR2 as YENEEA. This CDR3 contains 14 residues. The CDR3 sequence is CASSSMDSPDTQYF. CDR3 nucleotides: TGTGCCAGCAGCTCCATGGACAGTCCAGATACGCAGTATTTT.

The sample holds a few counts of this clonotype. This sequence joins TRBV4-3 and TRBJ2-2; 8 bases are shared with TRBD1. V was pared by 7 bases and J by 9 bases, with 16 bases of the junction left unmatched. Germline V CDR1 and CDR2: LGHNA, YSLEER. CDR3 length equals 16 residues. The CDR3 region has the DNA TGCGCCAGCAACGAAGGGAGGCAGGGGGCATCCCGGGAGCTGTTTTTT. Its translation: CASNEGRQGASRELFF.

This clonotype was observed many times. The DNA of the CDR3 is TGTGCCAGCAGGCCCAGCGGGGGCCTCTACAATGAGCAGTTCTTC. Translated, it gives CASRPSGGLYNEQFF. This chain links TRBV7-9 with TRBJ2-1, with TRBD2 matching over 8 bases. Germline V gives CDR1 SEHNR, CDR2 FQNEAQ (reference sequence). CDR3 size: 15 residues. V shed 6 bases and J 3 bases; nucleotides not matched to a gene: 7.

The chain carries TRBV2 and TRBJ1-2; 7 nucleotides line up with TRBD1. V lost 2 bases to trimming and J lost 4 bases; unmatched junction nucleotides: 7. The CDR3 has 15 residues. The germline V gene has CDR1 SNHLY and CDR2 FYNNEI. This CDR3 is CASSEFPGGSYGYTF. The CDR3 region has the DNA TGTGCCAGCAGTGAATTCCCAGGGGGATCCTATGGCTACACCTTC.

This clonotype appeared many times. The chain combines TRBV7-9 with TRBJ2-5; 10 nucleotides line up with TRBD1. Germline V lookup: CDR1 SEHNR, CDR2 FQNEAQ (reference sequence). This CDR3 contains 16 residues. V shed 7 bases, J shed 4 bases, and the junction held 12 bases outside the gene matches. The CDR3 region is CASTPRGTGVGETQYF. DNA for the CDR3: TGTGCCAGCACCCCTCGAGGGACAGGGGTTGGAGAGACCCAGTACTTC.

This clonotype was counted a few times. This rearrangement joins TRBV27 to TRBJ2-2, with 7 nucleotides matching TRBD1. The CDR3 runs to 14 residues. Germline V CDR1 and CDR2: MNHEY, SMNVEV (reference sequence). V gave up 5 bases and J gave up 8 bases; unmatched junction bases: 8. The CDR3 loop reads CASSLGQVAGELFF. CDR3 DNA sequence: TGTGCCAGCAGTCTAGGACAGGTGGCGGGGGAGCTGTTTTTT.

Comments on this clonotype: This may arise from a read error, as a much more abundant clone is one base away. J is TRBJ2-2 and V is TRBV6-1; D is uncertain. Germline V gives CDR1 MNHNS, CDR2 SASEGT. V shed 3 bases and J shed 7 bases, with 6 bases lying between them. There are 12 residues in the CDR3. In DNA, the CDR3 is TGTGCCAGCAGTGACTCCATCGGGGAGCTGTTTTTT. Its protein is CASSDSIGELFF.

This clonotype was observed many times. The chain recombines TRBV7-6 with TRBJ2-7; a possible D gene is TRBD1 (6 bases). This CDR3 comprises 15 residues. Trimming left V 1 base short and J 4 bases short, with 14 bases between. Germline V gene sequence: CDR1 SGHVS, CDR2 FNYEAQ. CDR3 sequence (DNA): TGTGCCAGCAGCTTAGTCCCCGACAGGCCGTACGAGCAGTACGTC. Its translation: CASSLVPDRPYEQYV.

This chain connects TRBV12-3 or TRBV12-4 to TRBJ1-6; 9 bases line up with TRBD1. The length of the CDR3 is 16 residues. V was pared by 6 bases and J by 10 bases, with 13 bases of the junction left unmatched. The CDR3 sequence: CASRTLTGGRESPLHF. CDR3 DNA sequence: TGTGCCAGCAGGACCCTTACAGGGGGCCGGGAGTCACCCCTCCACTTT.

Concerning this clonotype itself: A clone one base away is much larger, so this may be a read error. This rearrangement joins TRBV7-4 to TRBJ1-1; tentatively, D is TRBD1 (6 bases). The germline V gene encodes CDR1 SGHVT and CDR2 SQSDAQ. The V end lost 1 base, the J end lost 9 bases, and 15 bases lay between the germline ends. CDR3 length equals 14 residues. CDR3 sequence: CASSLVGGRTKAFF. CDR3 in DNA: TGTGCCAGCAGCTTAGTCGGGGGCCGGACTAAAGCTTTCTTT.

Ten or more counts support this clonotype. V is TRBV6-2 or TRBV6-3 and J is TRBJ2-1; 7 bases map to TRBD2. There are 15 residues in the CDR3. V gave up 7 bases and J gave up 4 bases; unmatched junction bases: 10. Germline lookup yields CDR1 MNHEY and CDR2 SVGEGT. The CDR3, as DNA: TGTGCCAGCACCCCAGGACTAGGGGAGTACAATGAGCAGTTCTTC. Translated, it gives CASTPGLGEYNEQFF.

Points on this clonotype: Since the CDR3 does not end with the conserved phenylalanine or tryptophan, this likely comes from a read error. This rearrangement joins TRBV5-4 to TRBJ2-3; TRBD2 matches 9 bases. After removal of 4 bases from V and 4 bases from J, the junction contained 10 bases not matched to a gene. Germline V gene lookup returns CDR1 SGHNT and CDR2 YYREEE (reference sequence). CDR3 size: 16 residues. Here the CDR3 DNA reads TGTGCCAGCAGCCCTGTAGCGGGGGAGGTTGCAGATACGCAGTATATT. The encoded protein is CASSPVAGEVADTQYI.